This T cell receptor (beta chain) is from a study of shared clonotypes between healthy human individuals. Across the study: Per donor, CD8 memory used one plate, CD8 naive used two, CD4 memory used three and CD4 naive used three.

Tens of thousands of T cell genomes, or approximately 190 ng DNA, went into the sorted-subset replicate PCRs. The repertoire was sequenced with immunoSEQ multiplex PCR; TCRdb's copy has only in-frame clones and lacks some. This table has more than 2 million clones, about 95% appearing once. The naive CD8 fraction comprised CD45RO-negative cells positively selected for CCR7 and excluded terminally differentiated effector memory CD45RA+ cells. Free of recent acute infections or vaccinations, the donors were healthy HIV-negative adults. The CDR3 extends over 13 amino acids. Germline lookup yields CDR1 LNHDA and CDR2 SQIVND (reference sequence). Trimming removed 5 bases from V and 2 bases from J, with 9 bases in between.

Sequenced material: naive CD8+ T cells sorted from blood. This clonotype was obtained from a man aged 18 to 30 in good health. The V call is TRBV19, the J call TRBJ2-5; D remains unclear. The CDR3 DNA is TGTGCCAGTAGTGTTGTTGATCAAGAGACCCAGTACTTC. Its protein is CASSVVDQETQYF.